This T cell receptor (beta chain) appears in the sequencing data of a study of control samples from healthy donors and cancer patients. Assay: immunoSEQ multiplex PCR; the TCRdb copy retains only in-frame clones and omits some. This sample yields 90,000 to 100,000 clones, of which 70% to 80% are seen a single time; roughly a tenth belongs to the top ten. The CDR3 runs to 15 residues. Germline assignment: CDR1 LNHDA and CDR2 SQIVND (reference sequence). Losses at the gene ends were 3 bases for V and 4 bases for J; bases not matched to a gene: 5. This receptor was obtained from a woman in her 30s in good health. The chain joins TRBV19 to TRBJ2-2; TRBD2 aligns across 7 bases. What was sequenced was blood. This CDR3 is CASSIVAGSTGELFF. The CDR3 DNA follows: TGTGCCAGTAGTATTGTAGCGGGCAGCACCGGGGAGCTGTTTTTT. The entire variable domain, with the rest obtained from reference TRBV19 and TRBJ2-2, is as follows: DGGITQSPKYLFRKEGQNVTLSCEQNLNHDAMYWYRQDPGQGLRLIYYSQIVNDFQKGDIAEGYSVSREKKESFPLTVTSAQKNPTAFYLCASSIVAGSTGELFFGEGSRLTVL.